Detailed here is one T cell receptor (beta chain). Antigen: not known. These data are taken from a study of post-analysis software for immune sequencing data. The wider study: Courses of disease covered relapsing-remitting, secondary progressive and progressive-relapsing multiple sclerosis.

There are 11 residues in the CDR3. The germline V gene encodes CDR1 LGHDT and CDR2 YNNKEL (reference sequence). Incorporated into the TCR beta cDNA libraries were unique molecular identifiers, which served to reduce PCR and sequencing biases. TCRdb processed the PCR reads anew with MiXCR; each CDR3 protein has one entry. There are some 890,000 distinct CDR3 sequences in the sample; approximately 53% occur only once, and about 4.5% lies in the top ten. Study outcomes and limitations: When patients were compared with controls, about five TRBV segments were more frequent, TRBV5-6, TRBV5-1 and TRBV20-1 among them. Multiple sclerosis patients showed significantly lower normalized Chao1 diversity than controls did.

The sample taken for sequencing was blood. V usage is TRBV3-1 and J usage is TRBJ2-5, with D unclear. The J call may be in error: the DNA end matches TRBJ2-7 better. This TCR was sampled from a girl aged 10-17 years with multiple sclerosis. CDR3 bases: TGTGCCAGCAGCCATGGCTTCGAGCAGTACTTC. This sequence encodes CASSHGFEQYF.